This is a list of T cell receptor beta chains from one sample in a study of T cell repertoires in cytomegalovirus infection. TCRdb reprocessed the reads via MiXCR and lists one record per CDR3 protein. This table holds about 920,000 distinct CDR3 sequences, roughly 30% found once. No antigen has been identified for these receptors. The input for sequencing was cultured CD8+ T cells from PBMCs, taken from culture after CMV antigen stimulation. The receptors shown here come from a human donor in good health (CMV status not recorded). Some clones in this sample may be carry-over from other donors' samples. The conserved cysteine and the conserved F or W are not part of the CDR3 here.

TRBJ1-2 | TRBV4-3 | ASSQDRGLDYGYT
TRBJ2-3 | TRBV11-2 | ASSPRPVSTDTQY
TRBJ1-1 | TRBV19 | ASTGSRGSRAEAF
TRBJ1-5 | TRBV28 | ASSLRHLTSNQPQH
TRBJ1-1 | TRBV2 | ASLSTEMKTLDTEAF
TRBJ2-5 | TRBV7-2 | VSSSRLAEETQY
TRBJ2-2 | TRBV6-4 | ASSVGQDTGELF
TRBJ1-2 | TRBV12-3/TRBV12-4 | ASSPPGPLHGYT
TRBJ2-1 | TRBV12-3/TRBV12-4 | AEGGTGEQF
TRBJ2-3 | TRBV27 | ASSFGRVGQDTQY